Sequencing of this TCR beta chain was carried out in a study of cytomegalovirus exposure and HLA in healthy donors. On this clone: Its target is unknown.

General observations from the study: According to the study, roughly 160 TCR beta chains were cytomegalovirus-associated.

The PCR used 60 Vbeta and 13 Jbeta primers. Only in-frame clones appear in the TCRdb table, and some are missing; sequencing was by immunoSEQ multiplex PCR. The data hold under 150,000 clones, with 80% to 90% observed a single time. The CDR3 contains 17 residues. The germline V and J ends were trimmed by 3 bases and 0 bases, with 17 bases remaining between them. The germline gives CDR1 MNHEY, CDR2 SMNVEV (reference sequence). The specimen was PBMCs. This receptor was taken from a boy aged 2 to 10 in good health and CMV-seronegative. V usage is TRBV27 and J usage is TRBJ1-1; possible D gene TRBD1, 5 bases. This CDR3 is CASSLQGLLGVNTEAFF. CDR3 bases: TGTGCCAGCAGTTTGCAGGGACTCCTGGGGGTGAACACTGAAGCTTTCTTT.